These 13 T cell receptor beta chains were sequenced from one sample in a study of blood T cell repertoires in COVID-19. The data were produced by immunoSEQ multiplex PCR, yet TCRdb's version contains in-frame clones alone and is incomplete. The sample lists about 220,000 clones; about 88% were seen once. Sample: peripheral blood. The receptors stem from a man in his fifties or sixties who had recovered from COVID-19.

This clone was detected once. V and J are TRBV7-9 and TRBJ1-2, with a weak D call TRBD1 (5 bases). In germline, CDR1 is SEHNR, CDR2 FQNEAQ (reference sequence). V lost 5 bases to trimming and J lost 2 bases, with 12 bases between them. CDR3 length equals 14 residues. The DNA of the CDR3 is TGTGCCAGCAGCCCCGGGGGATCAAACTATGGCTACACCTTC. Protein product: CASSPGGSNYGYTF.

The chain combines TRBV27 with TRBJ2-7; D possibly corresponds to TRBD2 (6 bases). Trimming removed 0 bases at V and 6 bases at J, with 12 bases between. This CDR3 contains 14 residues. CDR1 is MNHEY and CDR2 is SMNVEV in the germline V gene (reference sequence). CDR3 loop: CASSLSRLDLEQYF. The CDR3 DNA sequence: TGTGCCAGCAGTTTATCCCGACTAGATCTCGAGCAGTACTTC.

The chain recombines TRBV27 with TRBJ2-2, with TRBD1 identical over 12 bases. CDR1 MNHEY and CDR2 SMNVEV come from the germline V gene (reference sequence). V lost 4 bases and J lost 6; bases outside the gene matches: 3. The CDR3 is 15 residues long. The CDR3 here is CASSWGQGASGELFF. In DNA, the CDR3 is TGTGCCAGCAGTTGGGGACAGGGGGCCTCCGGGGAGCTGTTTTTT.

This clone was counted only a few times. V usage is TRBV27 and J usage is TRBJ2-7, with a tentative D call TRBD2 (5 bases). V lost 4 bases, J lost 3 bases, and 10 bases lay in between. This CDR3 spans 13 amino acids. The germline V gene encodes CDR1 MNHEY and CDR2 SMNVEV (reference sequence). CDR3 bases: TGTGCCAGCAGTTACGGGGTGCTCTACGAGCAGTACTTC. Its translation: CASSYGVLYEQYF.

The chain uses TRBV28 and TRBJ2-7; 11 bases are shared with TRBD2. The trim removed 8 bases at V and 4 bases at J, leaving 13 bases unmatched. The CDR3 sequence is 16 residues long. Germline loops: CDR1 MDHEN, CDR2 SYDVKM. CDR3 DNA sequence: TGTGCCAGCGTTTCCGGGGCTAGCGGGGGGCGGTACGAGCAGTACTTC. This translates into CASVSGASGGRYEQYF. The entire variable domain, with the rest obtained from reference TRBV28 and TRBJ2-7, is as follows: DVKVTQSSRYLVKRTGEKVFLECVQDMDHENMFWYRQDPGLGLRLIYFSYDVKMKEKGDIPEGYSVSREKKERFSLILESASTNQTSMYLCASVSGASGGRYEQYFGPGTRLTVT.

The rearrangement uses TRBV28 and TRBJ2-7; no clear D. This CDR3 comprises 14 residues. CDR1 and CDR2 from the germline V gene are MDHEN and SYDVKM. V lost 7 bases and J lost 0, with 13 bases in between. CDR3 DNA sequence: TGTGCCAGCACCGGAGTAGGATACTCCTACGAGCAGTACTTC. Its protein is CASTGVGYSYEQYF.

The V and J genes are TRBV11-2 and TRBJ2-5, with TRBD2 identical over 7 bases. This CDR3 is built from 13 residues. V lost 6 bases, J lost 4 bases, and 5 bases stayed unmatched. Germline V gene lookup returns CDR1 SGHAT and CDR2 FQNNGV. The CDR3 nucleotides are TGTGCCAGCAGGACTCTAGCGGTAGAGACCCAGTACTTC. It specifies CASRTLAVETQYF.

In this sample, this clone turned up a few times. The rearrangement links TRBV30 to TRBJ1-3, with a tentative D call TRBD1 (6 bases). Trimming shortened V by 2 bases and J by 0 bases, and 14 bases separated the two germline ends. Germline loops: CDR1 GTSNPN, CDR2 SVGIG (reference sequence). The CDR3 totals 16 residues. CDR3 sequence reads: CAWSSARGRSGNTIYF. CDR3 sequence (DNA): TGTGCCTGGAGTTCCGCCAGGGGCCGCTCTGGAAACACCATATATTTT.

This chain joins TRBV28 and TRBJ2-7; the match to TRBD2 covers 13 bases. Germline V gene data show CDR1 as MDHEN and CDR2 as SYDVKM. This CDR3 region has 17 residues. The V gene end was trimmed by 6 bases and the J gene end by 1 base; junction bases not matched to a gene: 9. DNA of the CDR3: TGTGCCAGCAGGAGACCGGGACTAGCGGGGAGATCCTACGAGCAGTACTTC. It codes for CASRRPGLAGRSYEQYF.

The V gene is TRBV10-1, the J gene TRBJ2-3, with 9 bases aligning to TRBD2. V shed 10 bases and J 2 bases; nucleotides not matched to a gene: 7. The CDR3 sequence is 14 residues long. Germline values: CDR1 WNHNN, CDR2 SYGVQD (reference sequence). The CDR3 DNA sequence: TGCGCCACAAAGCGGGAGGCTTCCACAGATACGCAGTATTTT. This sequence encodes CATKREASTDTQYF.

This sequence joins TRBV28 and TRBJ1-5, with 7 bases that match TRBD1. CDR3 length: 16 amino acids. V trimming: 1 base; J trimming: 3 bases; junction bases outside the gene matches: 6. Germline V lookup: CDR1 MDHEN, CDR2 SYDVKM. The CDR3 sequence is CASSLFGRGINQPQHF. DNA for the CDR3: TGTGCCAGCAGTTTATTCGGCAGGGGGATCAATCAGCCCCAGCATTTT.

This sequence joins TRBV27 and TRBJ1-2, with a weak D call TRBD1 (6 bases). This CDR3 comprises 13 residues. Germline V lookup: CDR1 MNHEY, CDR2 SMNVEV (reference sequence). The V and J ends lost 5 bases and 2 bases respectively, with 9 bases between them. The CDR3 here is CASSLGQNYGYTF. The CDR3 DNA sequence: TGTGCCAGCAGTCTCGGACAGAACTATGGCTACACCTTC.

The gene calls are TRBV18 and TRBJ2-2; 9 nucleotides align to TRBD1. The CDR3 is 14 residues long. The V segment lost 8 bases and the J segment 3 bases; nucleotides outside the gene matches: 4. The germline CDR1 and CDR2 sequences are KGHSH and LQKENI. The CDR3 reads CASPTGGYTGELFF. The CDR3 DNA is TGTGCCAGCCCGACAGGGGGATACACCGGGGAGCTGTTTTTT.